This is a list of T cell receptor beta chains from one sample in a study of early T cells in non-severe SARS-CoV-2 infection. TCRdb reprocessed the 5' RACE reads with MiXCR, giving one entry per CDR3 protein. This table holds some 76,000 distinct CDR3 sequences, around 15% found once. The specimen sequenced was whole blood. The receptors derive from an adult who was a healthcare worker with PCR-confirmed SARS-CoV-2 infection or an uninfected control (not recorded which). The CDR3 runs from the conserved cysteine through the conserved F or W. Each record gives: V gene, D gene, J gene, clone size, CDR3 DNA, CDR3 protein. D genes are given only for firm matches. Only some rows state a clone size, as once, few, many or a class for expanded clones.

TRBV7-8,NA,TRBJ2-1,many,TGTGCCAGCTCGACTAGTCTTCCTTACAATGAGCAGTTCTTC,CASSTSLPYNEQFF
TRBV7-8,NA,TRBJ2-5,many,TGTGCCAGCAGCTTACGGCTGCAAGAGACCCAGTACTTC,CASSLRLQETQYF
TRBV4-2,NA,TRBJ1-3,few,TGTGCCAGCAGCCAAGAAGTGGTGGACAGAGGGCGGATCAGCTCTGGAAACACCATATATTTT,CASSQEVVDRGRISSGNTIYF
TRBV29-1,TRBD2,TRBJ2-3,few,TGCAGCGTTGAAGATCTAGCGGGGAGCACAGATACGCAGTATTTT,CSVEDLAGSTDTQYF
TRBV25-1,NA,TRBJ1-1,NA,TGTGCCAGCAGGGTCGATCTGAACACTGAAGCTTTCTTT,CASRVDLNTEAFF
TRBV11-2,NA,TRBJ2-7,NA,TGTGCCAGCAGCCGGGGCAGGAACTCCTACGAGCAGTACTTC,CASSRGRNSYEQYF
TRBV5-4,NA,TRBJ2-3,NA,TGTGCCAGCAGCTTGGCCCGGGGGCTAGGAGATACGCAGTATTTT,CASSLARGLGDTQYF
TRBV5-1,NA,TRBJ1-1,few,TGCGCCAGCAGCCTAACGGCAGGCCCCACTGAAGCTTTCTTT,CASSLTAGPTEAFF
TRBV18,NA,TRBJ2-7,few,TGTGCCAGCTCACCATTGGGGATCTACGAGCAGTACTTC,CASSPLGIYEQYF
TRBV25-1,NA,TRBJ2-1,NA,TGTGCCAGCAGTGGCACCAATGAGCAGTTCTTC,CASSGTNEQFF
TRBV5-1,TRBD1,TRBJ1-4,many,TGCGCCAGCAGCTTAACAGGGCAGGGGGATGAAAAACTGTTTTTT,CASSLTGQGDEKLFF
TRBV20-1,NA,TRBJ2-2,NA,TGCAGTGCTCCCCCATCGAACATCGCCACCGGGGAGCTGTTTTTT,CSAPPSNIATGELFF
TRBV7-9,TRBD1,TRBJ2-1,NA,TGTGCCAGCAACTCTCTGGACAGGGGAGGTTATGAGCAGTTCTTC,CASNSLDRGGYEQFF
TRBV3-1,NA,TRBJ2-3,few,TGTGCCAGCAGCAACACAGATACGCAGTATTTT,CASSNTDTQYF
TRBV20-1,NA,TRBJ2-5,many,TGCAGTGCAACGCCACCTCCGGAAGAGACCCAGTACTTC,CSATPPPEETQYF
TRBV5-1,TRBD1,TRBJ2-1,NA,TGCGCCAGCAGCTGGGACAGGGCAAGTGAGCAGTTCTTC,CASSWDRASEQFF
TRBV20-1,TRBD2,TRBJ2-5,few,TGCAGTGCTAGAGATCGAGGACTAGCGGGTGCTCAAGAGACCCAGTACTTC,CSARDRGLAGAQETQYF
TRBV27,NA,TRBJ2-7,few,TGTGCCGCCGGGCCCGAGCAGTACTTC,CAAGPEQYF